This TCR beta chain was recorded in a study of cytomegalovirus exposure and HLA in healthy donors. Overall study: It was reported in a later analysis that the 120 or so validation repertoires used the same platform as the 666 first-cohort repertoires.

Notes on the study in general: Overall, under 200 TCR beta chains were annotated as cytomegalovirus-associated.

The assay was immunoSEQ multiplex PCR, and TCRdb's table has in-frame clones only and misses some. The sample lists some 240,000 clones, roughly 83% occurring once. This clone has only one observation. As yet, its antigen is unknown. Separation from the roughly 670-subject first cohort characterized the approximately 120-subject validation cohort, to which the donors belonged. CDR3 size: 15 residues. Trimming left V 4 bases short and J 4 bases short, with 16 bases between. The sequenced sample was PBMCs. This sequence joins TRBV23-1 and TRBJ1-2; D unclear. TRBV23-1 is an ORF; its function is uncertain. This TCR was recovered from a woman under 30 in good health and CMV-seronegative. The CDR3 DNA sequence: TGCGCCAGCAGTCCCCCCGCCGAAACCTTCTATGGCTACACCTTC. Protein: CASSPPAETFYGYTF.